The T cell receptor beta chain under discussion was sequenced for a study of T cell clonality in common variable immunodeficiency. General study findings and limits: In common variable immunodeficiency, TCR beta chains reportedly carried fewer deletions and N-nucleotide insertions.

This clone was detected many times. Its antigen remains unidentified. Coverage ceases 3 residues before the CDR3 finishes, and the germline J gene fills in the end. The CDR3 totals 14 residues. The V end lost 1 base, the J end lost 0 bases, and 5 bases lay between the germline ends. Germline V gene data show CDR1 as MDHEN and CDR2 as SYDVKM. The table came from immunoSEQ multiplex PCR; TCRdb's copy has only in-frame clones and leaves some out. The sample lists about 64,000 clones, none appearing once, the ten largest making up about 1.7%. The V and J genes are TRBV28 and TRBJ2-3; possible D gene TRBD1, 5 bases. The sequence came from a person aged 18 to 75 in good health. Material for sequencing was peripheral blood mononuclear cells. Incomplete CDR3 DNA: TGTGCCAGCAGTTTATCAGGGAGCACAGATACG. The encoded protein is CASSLSGSTDT. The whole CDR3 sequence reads CASSLSGSTDTQYF.